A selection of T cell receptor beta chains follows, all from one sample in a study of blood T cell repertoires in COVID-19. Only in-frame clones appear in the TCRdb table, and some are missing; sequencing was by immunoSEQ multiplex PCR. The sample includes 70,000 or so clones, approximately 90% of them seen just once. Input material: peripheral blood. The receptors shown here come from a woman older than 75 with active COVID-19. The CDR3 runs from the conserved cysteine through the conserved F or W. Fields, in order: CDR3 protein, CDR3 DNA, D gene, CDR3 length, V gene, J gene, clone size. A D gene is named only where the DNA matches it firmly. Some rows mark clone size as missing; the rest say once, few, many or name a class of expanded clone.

CDR3aa: CASSLAASESPLYF; CDR3nt: TGTGCCAGCAGCTTAGCGGCTAGCGAGAGCCCCTTGTACTTC; d_gene: NA; len: 14; v_gene: TRBV11-2; j_gene: TRBJ2-7; abundance: few
CDR3aa: CASGPGQGWAYEQYF; CDR3nt: TGTGCTAGTGGTCCGGGACAGGGGTGGGCCTACGAGCAGTACTTC; d_gene: TRBD1; len: 15; v_gene: TRBV12-5; j_gene: TRBJ2-7; abundance: NA
CDR3aa: CASSAAGATDTQYF; CDR3nt: TGCGCCAGCAGCGCGGCCGGAGCTACAGATACGCAGTATTTT; d_gene: NA; len: 14; v_gene: TRBV5-1; j_gene: TRBJ2-3; abundance: NA
CDR3aa: CASSQSGGGNQPQHF; CDR3nt: TGTGCCAGCAGCCAATCGGGGGGGGGTAATCAGCCCCAGCATTTT; d_gene: NA; len: 15; v_gene: TRBV16; j_gene: TRBJ1-5; abundance: few
CDR3aa: CASSLTSVYNEQFF; CDR3nt: TGTGCCAGCTCACTTACTAGCGTCTACAATGAGCAGTTCTTC; d_gene: TRBD2; len: 14; v_gene: TRBV18; j_gene: TRBJ2-1; abundance: NA
CDR3aa: CASSLTAADTQYF; CDR3nt: TGTGCCAGCAGTTTAACTGCGGCAGATACGCAGTATTTT; d_gene: NA; len: 13; v_gene: TRBV12-3/TRBV12-4; j_gene: TRBJ2-3; abundance: NA
CDR3aa: CASSPGGDRVFF; CDR3nt: TGTGCCAGCAGCCCTGGGGGGGACAGGGTTTTTTTC; d_gene: TRBD1; len: 12; v_gene: TRBV7-9; j_gene: TRBJ2-7; abundance: NA
CDR3aa: CASSQGSTRGTGELFF; CDR3nt: TGCGCCAGCAGCCAAGGTTCCACGCGGGGCACCGGGGAGCTGTTTTTT; d_gene: NA; len: 16; v_gene: TRBV4-1; j_gene: TRBJ2-2; abundance: NA
CDR3aa: CASSQELPGHNEQFF; CDR3nt: TGTGCCAGCAGCCAAGAACTTCCAGGCCACAATGAGCAGTTCTTC; d_gene: NA; len: 15; v_gene: TRBV3-1/TRBV3-2; j_gene: TRBJ2-1; abundance: NA
CDR3aa: CASTNAGSGRPETQYF; CDR3nt: TGCGCCAGCACCAACGCTGGTAGCGGGAGACCAGAGACCCAGTACTTC; d_gene: TRBD2; len: 16; v_gene: TRBV5-1; j_gene: TRBJ2-5; abundance: few
CDR3aa: CASSPPSRGDTQYF; CDR3nt: TGTGCCAGCTCACCACCGTCAAGAGGAGATACGCAGTATTTT; d_gene: NA; len: 14; v_gene: TRBV18; j_gene: TRBJ2-3; abundance: few
CDR3aa: CASSQVAGTTYEQYF; CDR3nt: TGTGCCAGCAGCCAAGTCGCAGGGACTACCTACGAGCAGTACTTC; d_gene: TRBD2; len: 15; v_gene: TRBV4-2; j_gene: TRBJ2-7; abundance: NA
CDR3aa: CASTQWPGELFF; CDR3nt: TGTGCCAGCACCCAGTGGCCCGGGGAGCTGTTTTTT; d_gene: NA; len: 12; v_gene: TRBV12-3/TRBV12-4; j_gene: TRBJ2-2; abundance: NA
CDR3aa: CASSEEGFNEKLFF; CDR3nt: TGTGCCAGCAGTGAGGAGGGGTTTAATGAAAAACTGTTTTTT; d_gene: NA; len: 14; v_gene: TRBV6-4; j_gene: TRBJ1-4; abundance: NA
CDR3aa: CASSPGTSAKQNAGQFF; CDR3nt: TGTGCCAGCTCACCGGGGACTAGCGCGAAGCAAAACGCGGGGCAGTTCTTC; d_gene: TRBD2; len: 17; v_gene: TRBV18; j_gene: TRBJ2-1; abundance: NA
CDR3aa: CASSRTRDTQYF; CDR3nt: TGTGCCAGCAGCCGGACTCGAGATACGCAGTATTTT; d_gene: NA; len: 12; v_gene: TRBV12-3/TRBV12-4; j_gene: TRBJ2-3; abundance: NA
CDR3aa: CASSLGRAGANVLTF; CDR3nt: TGTGCCAGCAGCTTAGGCAGGGCAGGGGCCAACGTCCTGACTTTC; d_gene: NA; len: 15; v_gene: TRBV7-3; j_gene: TRBJ2-6; abundance: NA
CDR3aa: CASSLTGYEQYF; CDR3nt: TGTGCCAGCAGTTTAACAGGCTACGAGCAGTACTTC; d_gene: NA; len: 12; v_gene: TRBV27; j_gene: TRBJ2-7; abundance: NA
CDR3aa: CASSPNTGQTMGYTF; CDR3nt: TGTGCCAGCAGTCCTAACACGGGACAAACTATGGGCTACACCTTC; d_gene: NA; len: 15; v_gene: TRBV27; j_gene: TRBJ1-2; abundance: NA
CDR3aa: CASSLGQGRVSAGYTF; CDR3nt: TGCGCCAGCAGCTTGGGACAGGGGAGGGTCAGCGCTGGCTACACCTTC; d_gene: TRBD1; len: 16; v_gene: TRBV5-1; j_gene: TRBJ1-2; abundance: NA
CDR3aa: CATEPRDRGFTNEKLFF; CDR3nt: TGTGCCACAGAACCCCGGGACAGGGGATTCACTAATGAAAAACTGTTTTTT; d_gene: TRBD1; len: 17; v_gene: TRBV28; j_gene: TRBJ1-4; abundance: few
CDR3aa: CASSLALGASGPQETQYF; CDR3nt: TGTGCCAGCAGCTTAGCGCTTGGGGCTAGCGGGCCCCAAGAGACCCAGTACTTC; d_gene: TRBD2; len: 18; v_gene: TRBV7-9; j_gene: TRBJ2-5; abundance: NA
CDR3aa: CAWSDYGTHNYGYTF; CDR3nt: TGTGCCTGGAGCGACTACGGGACTCATAACTATGGCTACACCTTC; d_gene: NA; len: 15; v_gene: TRBV30; j_gene: TRBJ1-2; abundance: NA
CDR3aa: CASSQRGGVYEQYF; CDR3nt: TGTGCCAGTAGCCAGCGCGGGGGGGTCTACGAGCAGTACTTC; d_gene: TRBD2; len: 14; v_gene: TRBV19; j_gene: TRBJ2-7; abundance: few
CDR3aa: CASRNTGGKYNSPLHF; CDR3nt: TGTGCCAGCAGAAACACAGGGGGGAAGTATAATTCACCCCTCCACTTT; d_gene: TRBD1; len: 16; v_gene: TRBV11-2; j_gene: TRBJ1-6; abundance: NA
CDR3aa: CASSLSQSSGGTPQHF; CDR3nt: TGTGCCAGCAGCTTATCTCAGTCCAGTGGAGGGACGCCCCAGCATTTT; d_gene: NA; len: 16; v_gene: TRBV7-2; j_gene: TRBJ1-5; abundance: NA
CDR3aa: CASSLLRGIEAFF; CDR3nt: TGTGCCAGCAGTTTATTAAGGGGTATTGAAGCTTTCTTT; d_gene: NA; len: 13; v_gene: TRBV12-3/TRBV12-4; j_gene: TRBJ1-1; abundance: few
CDR3aa: CASSPGGGFHQPQHF; CDR3nt: TGTGCCAGCAGCCCTGGGGGGGGGTTCCATCAGCCCCAGCATTTT; d_gene: NA; len: 15; v_gene: TRBV28; j_gene: TRBJ1-5; abundance: once
CDR3aa: CAISDGHTQPQHF; CDR3nt: TGTGCCATCAGTGATGGACACACGCAGCCCCAGCATTTT; d_gene: NA; len: 13; v_gene: TRBV10-3; j_gene: TRBJ1-5; abundance: NA
CDR3aa: CASSGQVNTEAFF; CDR3nt: TGTGCCAGCAGCGGACAGGTGAACACTGAAGCTTTCTTT; d_gene: TRBD1; len: 13; v_gene: TRBV7-2; j_gene: TRBJ1-1; abundance: NA
CDR3aa: CASSNSRDRDEKLFF; CDR3nt: TGTGCCAGCAGCAACTCCCGGGACAGGGATGAAAAACTGTTTTTT; d_gene: TRBD1; len: 15; v_gene: TRBV5-4; j_gene: TRBJ1-4; abundance: NA
CDR3aa: CASSFGQDGEAFF; CDR3nt: TGCGCCAGCAGCTTTGGACAGGACGGGGAAGCTTTCTTT; d_gene: TRBD1; len: 13; v_gene: TRBV5-1; j_gene: TRBJ1-1; abundance: NA
CDR3aa: CASSLIAGAVNEQYF; CDR3nt: TGTGCCAGCAGCCTAATAGCGGGAGCTGTGAACGAGCAGTACTTC; d_gene: TRBD2; len: 15; v_gene: TRBV7-9; j_gene: TRBJ2-7; abundance: NA
CDR3aa: CASSYSSDSIAQYF; CDR3nt: TGTGCCAGCAGTTACTCGAGTGACAGTATCGCGCAGTATTTT; d_gene: NA; len: 14; v_gene: TRBV6-5; j_gene: TRBJ2-3; abundance: NA
CDR3aa: CASSPDRFDQPQHF; CDR3nt: TGTGCCAGCAGCCCCGACAGATTTGATCAGCCCCAGCATTTT; d_gene: NA; len: 14; v_gene: TRBV7-2; j_gene: TRBJ1-5; abundance: once
CDR3aa: CASSPPSARIYTDTQYF; CDR3nt: TGTGCCAGTAGTCCCCCCAGCGCCCGGATATACACAGATACGCAGTATTTT; d_gene: NA; len: 17; v_gene: TRBV19; j_gene: TRBJ2-3; abundance: NA
CDR3aa: CAISDQGTRREDSTEQYF; CDR3nt: TGTGCCATCAGTGATCAGGGCACCCGGCGGGAGGACTCTACCGAGCAGTACTTC; d_gene: TRBD2; len: 18; v_gene: TRBV10-3; j_gene: TRBJ2-7; abundance: NA
CDR3aa: CASSLGGLHGNEQFF; CDR3nt: TGTGCCAGCAGCTTAGGTGGACTCCATGGTAATGAGCAGTTCTTC; d_gene: NA; len: 15; v_gene: TRBV7-2; j_gene: TRBJ2-1; abundance: NA
CDR3aa: CASSLMRDRGLGTGELFF; CDR3nt: TGTGCCAGCAGCTTAATGCGGGACAGGGGGTTGGGCACCGGGGAGCTGTTTTTT; d_gene: TRBD1; len: 18; v_gene: TRBV5-6; j_gene: TRBJ2-2; abundance: NA
CDR3aa: CASSASGGIQYF; CDR3nt: TGTGCCAGCAGCGCATCCGGGGGCATTCAGTACTTC; d_gene: NA; len: 12; v_gene: TRBV7-2; j_gene: TRBJ2-4; abundance: NA
CDR3aa: CASSYGGRALGNEQFF; CDR3nt: TGTGCCAGCTCCTATGGCGGGAGAGCCCTGGGCAATGAGCAGTTCTTC; d_gene: TRBD2; len: 16; v_gene: TRBV5-6; j_gene: TRBJ2-1; abundance: NA
CDR3aa: CASSLGATQGASEKLFF; CDR3nt: TGTGCCAGCAGCTTAGGCGCCACCCAGGGGGCGAGCGAAAAACTGTTTTTT; d_gene: TRBD1; len: 17; v_gene: TRBV7-8; j_gene: TRBJ1-4; abundance: NA
CDR3aa: CASSFRQGPRNQPQHF; CDR3nt: TGTGCCAGCAGTTTCCGACAGGGACCACGGAATCAGCCCCAGCATTTT; d_gene: TRBD1; len: 16; v_gene: TRBV28; j_gene: TRBJ1-5; abundance: NA
CDR3aa: CASSLPGQGLNEQYF; CDR3nt: TGTGCCAGCAGTTTACCGGGACAGGGGTTAAACGAGCAGTACTTC; d_gene: TRBD1; len: 15; v_gene: TRBV5-4; j_gene: TRBJ2-7; abundance: NA
CDR3aa: CASSLAPQLNRGPYGYTF; CDR3nt: TGTGCCAGCAGCTTAGCCCCACAATTGAACAGGGGGCCATATGGCTACACCTTC; d_gene: TRBD1; len: 18; v_gene: TRBV7-9; j_gene: TRBJ1-2; abundance: NA
CDR3aa: CASRTGGRETQYF; CDR3nt: TGTGCCAGCCGAACAGGGGGCCGAGAGACCCAGTACTTC; d_gene: TRBD1; len: 13; v_gene: TRBV28; j_gene: TRBJ2-5; abundance: NA
CDR3aa: CASSPGQETQYF; CDR3nt: TGTGCCAGCAGCCCGGGTCAGGAGACCCAGTACTTC; d_gene: NA; len: 12; v_gene: TRBV28; j_gene: TRBJ2-5; abundance: few
CDR3aa: CAIRAQGETQYF; CDR3nt: TGTGCCATCAGGGCACAGGGGGAGACCCAGTACTTC; d_gene: TRBD1; len: 12; v_gene: TRBV10-3; j_gene: TRBJ2-5; abundance: NA